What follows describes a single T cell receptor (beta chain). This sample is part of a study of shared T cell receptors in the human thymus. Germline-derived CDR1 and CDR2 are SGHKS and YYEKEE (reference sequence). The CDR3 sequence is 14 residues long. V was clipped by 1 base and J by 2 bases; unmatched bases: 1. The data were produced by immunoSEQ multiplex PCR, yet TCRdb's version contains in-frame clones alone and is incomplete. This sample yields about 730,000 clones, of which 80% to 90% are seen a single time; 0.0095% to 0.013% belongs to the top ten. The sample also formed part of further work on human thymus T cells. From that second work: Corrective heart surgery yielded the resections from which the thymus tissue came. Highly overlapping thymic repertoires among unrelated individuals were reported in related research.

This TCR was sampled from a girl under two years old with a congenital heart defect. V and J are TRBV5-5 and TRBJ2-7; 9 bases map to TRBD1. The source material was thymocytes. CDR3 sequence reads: CASSLRDRAYEQYF. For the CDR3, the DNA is TGTGCCAGCAGCTTGCGGGACAGGGCCTACGAGCAGTACTTC.